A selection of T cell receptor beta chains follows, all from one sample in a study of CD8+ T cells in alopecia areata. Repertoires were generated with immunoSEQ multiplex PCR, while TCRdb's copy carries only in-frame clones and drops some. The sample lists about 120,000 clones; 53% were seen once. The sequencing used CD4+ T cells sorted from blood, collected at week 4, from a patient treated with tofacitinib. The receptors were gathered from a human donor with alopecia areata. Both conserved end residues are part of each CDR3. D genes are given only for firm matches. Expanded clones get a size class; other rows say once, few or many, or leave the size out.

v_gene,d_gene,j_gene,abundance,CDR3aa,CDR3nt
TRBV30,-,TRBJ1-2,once,CASSTGAALGYTF,TGTGCCTCTTCGACCGGGGCAGCGCTGGGCTACACCTTC
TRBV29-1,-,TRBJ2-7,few,CSVLDYYEQYF,TGCAGCGTCCTAGATTACTACGAGCAGTACTTC
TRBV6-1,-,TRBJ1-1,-,CASTEDRNTEAFF,TGTGCCAGCACTGAAGACAGAAACACTGAAGCTTTCTTT
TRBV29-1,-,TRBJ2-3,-,CSVQGRVTDTQYF,TGCAGCGTGCAGGGAAGGGTCACAGATACGCAGTATTTT
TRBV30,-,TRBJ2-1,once,CAWSPQGNEQFF,TGTGCCTGGAGTCCCCAGGGTAATGAGCAGTTCTTC
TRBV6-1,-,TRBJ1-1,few,CASALQTNTEAFF,TGTGCCAGCGCTTTGCAAACCAACACTGAAGCTTTCTTT
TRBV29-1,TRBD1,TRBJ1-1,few,CSVLLRPRSGQNMNTEAFF,TGCAGCGTCCTTCTCAGACCTCGCTCGGGACAGAACATGAACACTGAAGCTTTCTTT
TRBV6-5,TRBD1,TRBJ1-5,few,CASSRTGSSDQPQHF,TGTGCCAGCAGTCGGACAGGGAGTTCAGATCAGCCCCAGCATTTT
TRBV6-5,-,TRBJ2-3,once,CASSLLDTQYF,TGTGCCAGCAGTCTGCTTGATACGCAGTATTTT
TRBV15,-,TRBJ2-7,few,CATSRARGAYEQYF,TGTGCCACCAGCAGAGCCAGGGGCGCCTACGAGCAGTACTTC
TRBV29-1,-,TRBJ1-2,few,CSVEDDNYGYTF,TGCAGCGTTGAAGATGATAACTATGGCTACACCTTC
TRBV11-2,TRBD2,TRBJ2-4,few,CASSPSGGAKNIQYF,TGTGCCAGCAGCCCGAGCGGGGGAGCCAAAAACATTCAGTACTTC
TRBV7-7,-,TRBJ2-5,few,CASRPAGETQYF,TGTGCTAGCAGGCCCGCAGGCGAGACCCAGTACTTC
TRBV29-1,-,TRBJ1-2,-,CSVGDYNYGYTF,TGCAGCGTTGGAGATTATAACTATGGCTACACCTTC
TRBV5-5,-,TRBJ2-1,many,CASRPFGGKSSYNEQFF,TGTGCCAGCCGACCGTTTGGCGGGAAAAGCTCCTACAATGAGCAGTTCTTC
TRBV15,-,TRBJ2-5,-,CATSKETLYEVETQYF,TGTGCCACCAGCAAGGAAACCCTCTACGAGGTTGAGACCCAGTACTTC
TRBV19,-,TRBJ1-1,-,CASSNRATPEAFF,TGTGCCAGTAGTAACCGGGCGACTCCAGAAGCTTTCTTT
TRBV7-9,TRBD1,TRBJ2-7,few,CASSPRQGDYEQYF,TGTGCCAGCAGCCCCAGACAGGGCGACTACGAGCAGTACTTC
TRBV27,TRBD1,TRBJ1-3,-,CASRGTGGNTIYF,TGTGCCAGCAGAGGGACAGGGGGAAACACCATATATTTT
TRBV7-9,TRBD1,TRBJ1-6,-,CASSSWGQGNSPLHF,TGTGCCAGCAGCTCCTGGGGACAGGGAAACTCACCCCTCCACTTT
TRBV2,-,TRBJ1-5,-,CASSVGRVNQPQHF,TGTGCCAGCAGTGTGGGACGGGTGAATCAGCCCCAGCATTTT
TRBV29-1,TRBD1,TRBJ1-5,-,CSAGQGPNQPQHF,TGCAGCGCCGGACAGGGTCCGAATCAGCCCCAGCATTTT
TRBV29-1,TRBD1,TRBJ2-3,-,CSVQQGARADTQYF,TGCAGCGTACAACAGGGGGCACGAGCAGATACGCAGTATTTT
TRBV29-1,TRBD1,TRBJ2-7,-,CSGGQSTYEQYF,TGCAGCGGGGGACAGAGCACATACGAGCAGTACTTC
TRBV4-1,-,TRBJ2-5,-,CASSQEAVRAGETQYF,TGCGCCAGCAGCCAGGAAGCCGTGAGGGCAGGAGAGACCCAGTACTTC
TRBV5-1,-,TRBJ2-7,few,CASSLVPDGGEAYEQYF,TGCGCCAGCAGCTTGGTCCCAGATGGAGGAGAGGCCTACGAGCAGTACTTC
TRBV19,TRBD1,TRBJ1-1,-,CASSKTGGEAFF,TGTGCCAGTAGTAAGACAGGGGGAGAAGCTTTCTTT
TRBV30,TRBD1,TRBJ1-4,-,CAWSLQGVAGEKLFF,TGTGCCTGGAGCCTACAGGGGGTGGCCGGTGAAAAACTGTTTTTT
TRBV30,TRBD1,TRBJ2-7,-,CAFRSGTGSLGYF,TGTGCCTTTAGATCCGGGACAGGGTCTTTGGGGTACTTC
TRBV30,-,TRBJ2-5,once,CAWSRGTTQETQYF,TGTGCCTGGAGCCGTGGGACCACACAAGAGACCCAGTACTTC
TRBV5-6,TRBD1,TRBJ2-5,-,CASSTGTGARETQYF,TGTGCCAGCAGCACCGGGACAGGGGCACGGGAGACCCAGTACTTC
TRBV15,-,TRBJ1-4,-,CATSRDSGGSDRLF,TGTGCCACCAGCAGAGATTCTGGGGGATCTGACAGGCTTTTT